These T cell receptor beta chains were read from a single sample in a study of long-term antiretroviral therapy in people with HIV. Some clones are missing from TCRdb's copy, which holds only in-frame ones; the method was immunoSEQ multiplex PCR. This table has thousands of clones, 60% to 85% appearing once. The starting material was unsorted PBMCs, obtained 0.5 years before starting antiretroviral therapy. Every receptor here comes from a man aged 35 to 55 with HIV. The CDR3 runs from the conserved cysteine through the conserved F or W. D genes are given only for firm matches. Clone sizes are given selectively: once, few, many, or a class where the clone is expanded.

cdr3_length	clone_size	d_call	j_call	v_call	cdr3_aa	cdr3_nt
13	.	.	TRBJ2-7	TRBV19	CASSVTPGGEQYF	TGTGCCAGTAGTGTCACCCCAGGGGGGGAGCAGTACTTC
14	.	TRBD2	TRBJ2-1	TRBV4-3	CASSSLAGYNEQFF	TGCGCCAGCAGTTCCCTAGCGGGATACAATGAGCAGTTCTTC
17	.	.	TRBJ1-3	TRBV30	CAWSVREGWSSGNTIYF	TGTGCCTGGAGTGTACGAGAAGGGTGGAGTTCTGGAAACACCATATATTTT
12	.	.	TRBJ1-3	TRBV30	CATGFSGNTIYF	TGTGCGACAGGATTCTCTGGAAACACCATATATTTT
17	.	.	TRBJ2-6	TRBV10-3	CAISEPGRYSGANVLTF	TGTGCCATCAGTGAGCCAGGACGGTACTCTGGGGCCAACGTCCTGACTTTC
15	.	TRBD1	TRBJ2-7	TRBV7-2	CASSSSTGESYEQYF	TGTGCCAGCAGCTCATCGACAGGGGAATCCTACGAGCAGTACTTC
16	.	TRBD1	TRBJ2-7	TRBV4-3	CASSQDRGQGLGEQYF	TGCGCCAGCAGCCAAGATAGGGGGCAGGGCCTCGGCGAGCAGTACTTC
14	.	.	TRBJ2-7	TRBV19	CASRATSDREEQYF	TGTGCCAGTAGAGCTACTTCCGACCGGGAGGAGCAGTACTTC
13	.	.	TRBJ1-2	TRBV25-1	CASSDLKGLGYTF	TGTGCCAGCAGTGACCTTAAAGGGTTGGGCTACACCTTC
14	.	TRBD1	TRBJ1-2	TRBV4-1	CASSPGDRDYGYTF	TGCGCCAGCAGCCCCGGAGACAGGGACTATGGCTACACCTTC
13	few	.	TRBJ1-1	TRBV19	CASRLGGHPEAFF	TGTGCCAGTAGGCTCGGGGGCCACCCTGAAGCTTTCTTT
12	.	.	TRBJ1-2	TRBV21-1	CASSPRNGGYTF	TGTGCCAGCAGCCCTCGGAACGGTGGCTACACCTTC
17	once	TRBD2	TRBJ2-7	TRBV28	CASSLWSLGLAQNEQYF	TGTGCCAGCAGTTTATGGTCCCTCGGACTAGCACAAAACGAGCAGTACTTC
15	few	TRBD2	TRBJ2-1	TRBV19	CASSRLAGGHNEQFF	TGTGCCAGTAGCAGACTAGCGGGGGGGCACAATGAGCAGTTCTTC
16	once	.	TRBJ1-4	TRBV9	CASSVGGLATNEKLFF	TGTGCCAGCAGCGTAGGGGGTCTTGCAACTAATGAAAAACTGTTTTTT
19	.	.	TRBJ1-5	TRBV4-3	CASSQNWGALDTSNQPQHF	TGCGCCAGCAGCCAAAATTGGGGGGCTTTAGATACCAGCAATCAGCCCCAGCATTTT
13	.	TRBD2	TRBJ2-7	TRBV29-1	CSIRGVNSYEQYF	TGCAGCATTCGGGGGGTCAATAGCTACGAGCAGTACTTC
15	.	TRBD2	TRBJ2-1	TRBV7-9	CASSFRLGGYNEQFF	TGTGCCAGCAGCTTCAGGTTGGGGGGGTACAATGAGCAGTTCTTC